The following is a T cell receptor beta chain sequence with its context. Its antigen is still unknown. These data are taken from a study of T cells in Graves' hyperthyroidism and ophthalmopathy. Overall study findings and caveats: Onset of ophthalmopathy came a median around 7.1 months after the model predicted it. Most thyroid clonotypes expanded above 0.001 appeared in blood too.

With 10 bases clipped from V and 4 bases from J, the junction kept 6 bases outside the gene matches. Germline loops: CDR1 ENHRY, CDR2 SYGVKD. The CDR3 sequence is 12 residues long. Newly diagnosed hyperthyroidism patients aged 18 to 65 years had disease lasting under 2 months. The diagnoses drew upon clinical symptoms, serum thyroxine and TRAb, thyroid ultrasound and orbital computed tomography. RNA transcripts were the template for amplifying TCR beta CDR3 regions. With the HTBI primer set, the TCR CDR3 went through a first round of RT-PCR. TCRdb analysed the multiplex PCR reads with MiXCR anew, one entry per CDR3 protein. The profile shows tens of thousands of distinct CDR3 sequences, 40% to 55% of them singletons.

What was sequenced was blood. This receptor was taken from a woman in her twenties or thirties with Graves' hyperthyroidism. The rearrangement links TRBV10-3 to TRBJ2-7; 8 bases match TRBD2. CDR3: CATSGSGYEQYF. Here the CDR3 DNA reads TGTGCCACCAGCGGGAGTGGATACGAGCAGTACTTC.